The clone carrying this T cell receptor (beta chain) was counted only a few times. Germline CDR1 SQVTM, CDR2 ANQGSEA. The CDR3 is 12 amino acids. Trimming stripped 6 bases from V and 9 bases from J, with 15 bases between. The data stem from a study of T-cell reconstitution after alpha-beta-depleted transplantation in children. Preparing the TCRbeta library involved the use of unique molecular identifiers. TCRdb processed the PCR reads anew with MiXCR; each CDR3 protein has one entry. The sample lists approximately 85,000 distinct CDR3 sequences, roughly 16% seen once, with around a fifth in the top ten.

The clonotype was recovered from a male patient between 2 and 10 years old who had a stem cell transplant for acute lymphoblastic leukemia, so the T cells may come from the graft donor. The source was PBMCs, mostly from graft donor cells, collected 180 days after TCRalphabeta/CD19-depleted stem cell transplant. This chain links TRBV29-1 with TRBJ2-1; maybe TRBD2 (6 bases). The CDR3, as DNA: TGCAGCGTCCTGGGAGGTTTCGGTGAGCAGTTCTTC. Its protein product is CSVLGGFGEQFF.